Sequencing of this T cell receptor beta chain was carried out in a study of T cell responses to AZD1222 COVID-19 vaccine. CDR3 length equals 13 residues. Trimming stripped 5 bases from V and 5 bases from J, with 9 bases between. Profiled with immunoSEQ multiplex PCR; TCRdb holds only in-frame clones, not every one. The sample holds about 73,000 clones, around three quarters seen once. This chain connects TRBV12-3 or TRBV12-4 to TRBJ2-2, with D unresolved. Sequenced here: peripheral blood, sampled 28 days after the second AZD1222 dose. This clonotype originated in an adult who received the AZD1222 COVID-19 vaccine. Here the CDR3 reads CASSTRLTGELFF. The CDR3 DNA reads TGTGCCAGCAGTACAAGATTGACCGGGGAGCTGTTTTTT.